This TCR beta chain is from a study of blood T cell repertoires in COVID-19. Study information: Donors in the United States, Italy and Spain gave samples during acute or convalescent COVID-19. Sources were T cells, B-cell-depleted T cells, or PBMCs; the material itself was cDNA or gDNA.

This clone occurred a few times. J gave up 1 base and V 0 bases, and 10 bases lay outside the gene matches. The CDR3 has 18 amino acids. Per germline, CDR1 LGHNA and CDR2 YNFKEQ. Repertoires were generated with immunoSEQ multiplex PCR, while TCRdb's copy carries only in-frame clones and drops some. Among 130,000 to 150,000 clones listed, about 76% were seen once. It was during active infection that Seattle patients were enrolled and then longitudinally followed. This sequence originates from a woman in her seventies with COVID-19, enrolled during active disease. What was sequenced was peripheral blood. The chain carries TRBV4-2 and TRBJ1-1, with 8 bases lining up with TRBD1. CDR3 nucleotides: TGTGCCAGCAGCCAAGATCAGGGGGCGACAGGGCCGAACACTGAAGCTTTCTTT. The encoded protein is CASSQDQGATGPNTEAFF.